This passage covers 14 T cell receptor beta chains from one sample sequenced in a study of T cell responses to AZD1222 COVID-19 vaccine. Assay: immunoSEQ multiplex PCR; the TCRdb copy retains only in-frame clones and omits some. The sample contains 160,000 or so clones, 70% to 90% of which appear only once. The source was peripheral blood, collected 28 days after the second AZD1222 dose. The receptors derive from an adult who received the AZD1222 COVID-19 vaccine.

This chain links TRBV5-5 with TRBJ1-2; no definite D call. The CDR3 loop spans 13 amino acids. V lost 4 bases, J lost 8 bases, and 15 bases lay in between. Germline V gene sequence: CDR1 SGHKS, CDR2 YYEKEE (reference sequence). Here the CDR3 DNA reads TGTGCCAGCAGCCCCTCCTCTCCTGAGGGCTACACCTTC. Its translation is CASSPSSPEGYTF.

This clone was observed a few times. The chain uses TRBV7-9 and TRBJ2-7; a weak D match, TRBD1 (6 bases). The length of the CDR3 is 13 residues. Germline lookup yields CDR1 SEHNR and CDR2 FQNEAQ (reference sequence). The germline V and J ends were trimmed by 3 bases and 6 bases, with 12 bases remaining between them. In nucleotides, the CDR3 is TGTGCCAGCAGCTTTAACAGGGAGACCGAGCAGTACTTC. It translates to CASSFNRETEQYF.

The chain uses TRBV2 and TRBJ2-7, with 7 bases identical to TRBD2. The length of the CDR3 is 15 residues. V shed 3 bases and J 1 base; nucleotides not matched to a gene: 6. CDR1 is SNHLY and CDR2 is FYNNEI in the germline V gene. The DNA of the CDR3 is TGTGCCAGCAGTGAGACGGCGGGAGTTTCCTACGAGCAGTACTTC. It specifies CASSETAGVSYEQYF.

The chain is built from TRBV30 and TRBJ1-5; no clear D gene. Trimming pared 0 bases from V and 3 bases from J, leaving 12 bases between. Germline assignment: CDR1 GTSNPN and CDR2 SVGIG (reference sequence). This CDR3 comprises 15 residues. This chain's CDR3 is CAWSVPRHLNQPQHF. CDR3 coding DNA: TGTGCCTGGAGTGTACCAAGACACCTCAATCAGCCCCAGCATTTT.

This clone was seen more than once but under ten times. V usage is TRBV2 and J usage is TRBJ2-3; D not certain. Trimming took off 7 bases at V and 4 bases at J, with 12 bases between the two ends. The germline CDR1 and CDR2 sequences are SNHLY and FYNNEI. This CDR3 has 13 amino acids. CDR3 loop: CASKGPGADTQYF. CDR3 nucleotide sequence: TGTGCCAGCAAAGGTCCCGGCGCAGATACGCAGTATTTT.

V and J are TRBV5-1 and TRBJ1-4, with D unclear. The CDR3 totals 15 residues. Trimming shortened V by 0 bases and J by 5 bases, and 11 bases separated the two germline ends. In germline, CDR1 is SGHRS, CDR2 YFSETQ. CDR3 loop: CASSLGGRNNEKLFF. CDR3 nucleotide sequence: TGCGCCAGCAGCTTGGGTGGCAGAAACAATGAAAAACTGTTTTTT. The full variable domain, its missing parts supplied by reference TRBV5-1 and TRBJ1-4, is KAGVTQTPRYLIKTRGQQVTLSCSPISGHRSVSWYQQTPGQGLQFLFEYFSETQRNKGNFPGRFSGRQFSNSRSEMNVSTLELGDSALYLCASSLGGRNNEKLFFGSGTQLSVL.

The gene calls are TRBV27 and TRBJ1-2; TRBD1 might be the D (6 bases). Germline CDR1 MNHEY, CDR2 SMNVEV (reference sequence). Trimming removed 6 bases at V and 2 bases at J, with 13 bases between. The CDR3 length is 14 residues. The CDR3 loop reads CASRFKTGNYGYTF. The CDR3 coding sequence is TGTGCCAGCAGATTTAAGACAGGCAACTATGGCTACACCTTC.

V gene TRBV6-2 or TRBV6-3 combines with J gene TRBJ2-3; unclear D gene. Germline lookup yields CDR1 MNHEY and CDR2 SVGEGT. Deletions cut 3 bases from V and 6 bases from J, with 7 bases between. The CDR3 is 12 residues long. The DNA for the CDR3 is TGTGCCAGCAGTTATGCTGTCGATACGCAGTATTTT. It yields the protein CASSYAVDTQYF.

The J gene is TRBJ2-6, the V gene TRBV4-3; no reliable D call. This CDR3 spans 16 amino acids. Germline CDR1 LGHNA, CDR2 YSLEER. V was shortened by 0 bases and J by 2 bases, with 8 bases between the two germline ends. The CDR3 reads CASSQDEVPGANVLTF. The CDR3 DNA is TGCGCCAGCAGCCAAGATGAGGTTCCTGGGGCCAACGTCCTGACTTTC.

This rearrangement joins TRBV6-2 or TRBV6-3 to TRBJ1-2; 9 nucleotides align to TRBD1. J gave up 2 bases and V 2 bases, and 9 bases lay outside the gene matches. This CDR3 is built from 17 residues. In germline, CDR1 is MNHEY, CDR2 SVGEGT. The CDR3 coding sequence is TGTGCCAGCAGTTACCCGTACCGACAGGGGGTAAACTATGGCTACACCTTC. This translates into CASSYPYRQGVNYGYTF.

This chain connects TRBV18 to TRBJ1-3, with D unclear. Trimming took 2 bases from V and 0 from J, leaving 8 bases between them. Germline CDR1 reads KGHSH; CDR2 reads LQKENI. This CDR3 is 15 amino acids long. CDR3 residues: CASSPAVASGNTIYF. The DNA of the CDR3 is TGTGCCAGCTCACCAGCGGTGGCCTCTGGAAACACCATATATTTT.

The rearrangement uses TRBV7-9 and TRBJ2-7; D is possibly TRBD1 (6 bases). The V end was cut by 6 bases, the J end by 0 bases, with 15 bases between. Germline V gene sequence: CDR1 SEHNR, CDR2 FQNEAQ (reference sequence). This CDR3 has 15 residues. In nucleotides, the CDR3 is TGTGCCAGCAGTCGCTTCGGACAGACCTCCTACGAGCAGTACTTC. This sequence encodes CASSRFGQTSYEQYF.

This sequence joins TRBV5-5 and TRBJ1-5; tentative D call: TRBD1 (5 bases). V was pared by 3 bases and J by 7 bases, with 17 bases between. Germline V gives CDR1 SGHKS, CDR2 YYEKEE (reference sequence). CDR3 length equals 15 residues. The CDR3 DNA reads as TGTGCCAGCAGCTCTTGGCAAGGGAGGGGACAGCCCCAGCATTTT. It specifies CASSSWQGRGQPQHF.

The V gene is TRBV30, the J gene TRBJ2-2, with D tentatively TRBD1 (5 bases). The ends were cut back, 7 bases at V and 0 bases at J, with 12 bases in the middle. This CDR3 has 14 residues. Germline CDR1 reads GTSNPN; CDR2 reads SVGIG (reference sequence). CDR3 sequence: CASLRTPNTGELFF. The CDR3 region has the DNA TGTGCCTCCCTGAGGACACCGAACACCGGGGAGCTGTTTTTT.